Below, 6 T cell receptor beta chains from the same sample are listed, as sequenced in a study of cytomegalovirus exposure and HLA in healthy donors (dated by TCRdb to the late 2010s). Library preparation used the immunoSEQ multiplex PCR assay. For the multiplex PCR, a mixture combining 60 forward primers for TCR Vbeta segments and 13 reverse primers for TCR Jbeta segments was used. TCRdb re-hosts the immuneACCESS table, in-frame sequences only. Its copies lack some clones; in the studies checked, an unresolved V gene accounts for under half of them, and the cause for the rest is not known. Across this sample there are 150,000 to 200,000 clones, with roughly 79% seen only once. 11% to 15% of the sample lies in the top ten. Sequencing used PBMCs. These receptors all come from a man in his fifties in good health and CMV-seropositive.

The CDR3 DNA reads TGTGCCAGCAGTCAACTGTCGGGACAGGGTTTCAATGGCTACACCTTC. Translating gives CASSQLSGQGFNGYTF. V usage is TRBV6-6 and J usage is TRBJ1-2; 9 bases map to TRBD1. Unmatched junction bases numbered 13, after V lost 5 bases and J lost 6 bases. Germline loops: CDR1 MNHNY, CDR2 SVGAGI (reference sequence). CDR3 length: 16 residues.

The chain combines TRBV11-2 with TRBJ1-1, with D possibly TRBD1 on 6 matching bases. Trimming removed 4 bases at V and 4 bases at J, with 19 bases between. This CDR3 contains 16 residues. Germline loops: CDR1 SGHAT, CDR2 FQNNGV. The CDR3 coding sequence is TGTGCCAGCAGCTCCCTAACCGGCCGGGGGGCCACTGAAGCTTTCTTT. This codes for CASSSLTGRGATEAFF.

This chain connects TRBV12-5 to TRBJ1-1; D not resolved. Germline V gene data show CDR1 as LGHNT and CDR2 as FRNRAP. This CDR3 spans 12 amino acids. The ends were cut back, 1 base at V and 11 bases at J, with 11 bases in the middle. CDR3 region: CASGLAHQRAFF. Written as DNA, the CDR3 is TGTGCTAGTGGTTTGGCCCACCAACGGGCTTTCTTT. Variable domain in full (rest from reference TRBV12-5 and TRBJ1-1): DARVTQTPRHKVTEMGQEVTMRCQPILGHNTVFWYRQTMMQGLELLAYFRNRAPLDDSGMPKDRFSAEMPDATLATLKIQPSEPRDSAVYFCASGLAHQRAFFGQGTRLTVV.

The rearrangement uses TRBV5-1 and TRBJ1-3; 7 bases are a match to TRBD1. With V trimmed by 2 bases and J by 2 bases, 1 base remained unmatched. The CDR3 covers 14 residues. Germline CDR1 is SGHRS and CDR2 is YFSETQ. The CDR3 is CASSLGGTGNTIYF. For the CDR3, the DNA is TGCGCCAGCAGCTTAGGGGGCACTGGAAACACCATATATTTT.

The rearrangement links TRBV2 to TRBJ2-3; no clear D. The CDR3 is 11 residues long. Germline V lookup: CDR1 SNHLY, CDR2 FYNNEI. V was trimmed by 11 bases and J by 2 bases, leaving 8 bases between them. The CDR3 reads CASQYTDTQYF. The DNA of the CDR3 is TGTGCCTCCCAGTACACAGATACGCAGTATTTT.

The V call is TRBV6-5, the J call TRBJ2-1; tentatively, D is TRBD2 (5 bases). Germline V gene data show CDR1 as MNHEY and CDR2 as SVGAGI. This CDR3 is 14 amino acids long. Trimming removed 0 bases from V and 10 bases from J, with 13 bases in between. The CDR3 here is CASSYSSAGGEQFF. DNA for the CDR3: TGTGCCAGCAGTTACTCTTCCGCCGGCGGGGAGCAGTTCTTC.